This TCR beta chain was captured by sequencing in a study of chemoradiotherapy in HPV16-positive cancers. Whole-study context: Candidate HPV-specific T-cell clones and common TCR motifs came from functional assays in a couple of HPV16-positive patients.

Study results and caveats: Functional assays defining HPV-specific T cells used only a couple of HPV16-positive patients. Better recurrence-free survival went with HPV-responsive T-cell expansion in HPV16-positive patients. Candidate HPV-specific clones and E7-related TCR motifs grew in tumor during treatment.

Some clones are missing from TCRdb's copy, which holds only in-frame ones; the method was immunoSEQ multiplex PCR. The sample carries under 35,000 clones, around 88% recorded once. This clone was seen a handful of times. Its antigen is undetermined. Germline V CDR1 and CDR2: MGHRA, YSYEKL. The CDR3 is made up of 19 amino acids. Trimming stripped 0 bases from V and 5 bases from J, with 22 bases between. V is TRBV4-1 and J is TRBJ1-4; weak D call: TRBD1 (6 bases). The TCR sequence derives from a human donor with HPV-associated anogenital cancer. Sample: blood, taken from a patient who underwent chemoradiotherapy. The DNA of the CDR3 is TGCGCCAGCAGCCAAGATGGGACACGCCCTTCGAGCCCAAATGAAAAACTGTTTTTT. Translating gives CASSQDGTRPSSPNEKLFF.